Below, 27 T cell receptor beta chains from the same sample are listed, as sequenced in a study of control samples from healthy donors and cancer patients. Assay used: immunoSEQ multiplex PCR; TCRdb lists only in-frame clones, some missing. The sample holds some 120,000 clones, 85% to 95% seen once. Input material: blood. All receptors come from a man younger than 40 in good health.

The chain employs TRBV30 and TRBJ1-2; 8 bases map to TRBD1. CDR1 and CDR2 from the germline V gene are GTSNPN and SVGIG (reference sequence). The CDR3 is 13 residues long. V shed 7 bases and J 8 bases; nucleotides not matched to a gene: 12. The CDR3 region has the DNA TGTGCCTTTTATTCCGACAGGGGTAGAGGCTACACCTTC. This codes for CAFYSDRGRGYTF.

V gene TRBV4-2 combines with J gene TRBJ1-4; 8 bases align to TRBD1. There are 17 residues in the CDR3. The junction had 12 bases not matched to a gene; V was cut back by 2 bases and J by 7 bases. CDR1 is LGHNA and CDR2 is YNFKEQ in the germline V gene. The CDR3: CASSQPGQVSTGEKLFF. The CDR3, as DNA: TGTGCCAGCAGCCAACCGGGACAGGTCTCCACGGGTGAAAAACTGTTTTTT.

This chain connects TRBV18 to TRBJ2-3, with 9 bases lining up with TRBD2. CDR1 is KGHSH and CDR2 is LQKENI in the germline V gene. With V trimmed by 3 bases and J by 5 bases, 6 bases remained unmatched. The CDR3 consists of 15 residues. Written as DNA, the CDR3 is TGTGCCAGCTCACCGGGAGCGGGGGGCGGAGATACGCAGTATTTT. The encoded protein is CASSPGAGGGDTQYF.

The chain couples TRBV29-1 to TRBJ2-2; 9 nucleotides agree with TRBD1. CDR1 SQVTM and CDR2 ANQGSEA come from the germline V gene. V lost 6 bases and J lost 4; bases outside the gene matches: 9. The length of the CDR3 is 15 residues. CDR3 bases: TGCAGCGTCAATCCGGGACAGGGTATCACCGGGGAGCTGTTTTTT. Its translation is CSVNPGQGITGELFF.

This chain links TRBV7-3 with TRBJ1-1; D may be TRBD1 (6 bases). Between the trimmed V and J ends, which lost 4 bases and 5 bases, there was a span of 11 bases. Germline CDR1 and CDR2: SGHTA and FQGTGA. This CDR3 is built from 13 residues. CDR3 residues: CASSSGVNTEAFF. CDR3 nucleotides: TGTGCCAGCAGCTCAGGGGTAAATACTGAAGCTTTCTTT.

V usage is TRBV7-9 and J usage is TRBJ1-1, with 11 bases aligning to TRBD1. In germline, CDR1 is SEHNR, CDR2 FQNEAQ (reference sequence). Losses at the gene ends were 5 bases for V and 3 bases for J; bases not matched to a gene: 8. This CDR3 region has 16 residues. The CDR3 reads CASSLWTGGLDTEAFF. The CDR3 bases are TGTGCCAGCAGCCTCTGGACAGGGGGCTTGGACACTGAAGCTTTCTTT.

The rearrangement uses TRBV9 and TRBJ1-6; TRBD1 might be the D (5 bases). The V end was cut by 1 base, the J end by 8 bases, with 13 bases between. This CDR3 region has 15 residues. CDR1 and CDR2 from the germline V gene are SGDLS and YYNGEE. CDR3 loop: CASSVSGTKDSPLHF. The DNA for the CDR3 is TGTGCCAGCAGCGTATCAGGGACGAAGGATTCACCCCTCCACTTT.

Regarding this clone: The limits of the CDR3 on the DNA are not certain, so only TCRdb's listed CDR3 is given. The chain carries TRBV30 and TRBJ1-2; TRBD1 is the table's D call, not checked against the DNA. The germline V gene has CDR1 GTSNPN and CDR2 SVGIG (reference sequence). Counting both end residues, the CDR3 totals 11 amino acids. CDR3: CAWSVGTGITF.

The chain employs TRBV5-1 and TRBJ2-7; TRBD1 aligns across 11 bases. Germline values: CDR1 SGHRS, CDR2 YFSETQ. Unmatched junction bases numbered 2, after V lost 0 bases and J lost 6 bases. The CDR3 consists of 14 residues. The CDR3 loop reads CASSLAGTGGEQYF. In nucleotides, the CDR3 is TGCGCCAGCAGCTTGGCCGGGACAGGGGGCGAGCAGTACTTC.

The chain couples TRBV6-1 to TRBJ2-7; a possible D gene is TRBD1 (5 bases). V was clipped by 1 base and J by 3 bases, with 7 bases between them. This CDR3 region has 13 residues. The germline CDR1 and CDR2 sequences are MNHNS and SASEGT. The CDR3 protein is CASSEGTNYEQYF. CDR3 DNA sequence: TGTGCCAGCAGTGAAGGGACAAACTACGAGCAGTACTTC.

The DNA for the CDR3 is TGTGCCAGCAGTTTAGGGGGTCCGGACAGAGGCGAAAAACTGTTTTTT. Its protein product is CASSLGGPDRGEKLFF. The rearrangement joins TRBV27 to TRBJ1-4; weak D call: TRBD1 (6 bases). The V end was cut by 2 bases, the J end by 8 bases, with 18 bases between. The germline V gene has CDR1 MNHEY and CDR2 SMNVEV (reference sequence). The CDR3 contains 16 residues.

This sequence joins TRBV12-5 and TRBJ1-3, with D unclear. The CDR3 covers 13 residues. V lost 5 bases, J lost 0 bases, and 5 bases lay in between. Germline values: CDR1 LGHNT, CDR2 FRNRAP. The CDR3 sequence is CASGPHSGNTIYF. For the CDR3, the DNA is TGTGCTAGTGGTCCCCACTCTGGAAACACCATATATTTT.

The chain has TRBV19 and TRBJ2-2, with 9 bases matching TRBD1. The CDR3 runs 15 residues. The V and J ends lost 6 bases and 5 bases, in that order; junction bases with no gene match: 7. CDR1 and CDR2 (germline): LNHDA, SQIVND (reference sequence). This CDR3 reads CASSDRDRVTGELFF. CDR3 coding DNA: TGTGCCAGTAGCGATCGGGACAGGGTAACCGGGGAGCTGTTTTTT.

The V and J genes are TRBV24-1 and TRBJ2-7; D gene ambiguous. The CDR3 runs to 13 residues. Germline V gives CDR1 KGHDR, CDR2 SFDVKD. V was trimmed by 5 bases and J by 4 bases, leaving 11 bases between them. CDR3 loop: CATSGAPDYEQYF. For the CDR3, the DNA is TGTGCCACCAGTGGGGCTCCGGATTACGAGCAGTACTTC.

The V call is TRBV28, the J call TRBJ1-1; 9 nucleotides align to TRBD1. V was pared by 6 bases and J by 11 bases, with 19 bases of the junction left unmatched. This CDR3 spans 16 amino acids. Germline loops: CDR1 MDHEN, CDR2 SYDVKM. The CDR3 reads CASSVETGTGSRMAFF. CDR3 in DNA: TGTGCCAGCAGCGTTGAGACCGGGACAGGGTCACGAATGGCTTTCTTT.

This clone was observed a single time. The J gene is TRBJ1-2, the V gene TRBV5-4; 7 positions match TRBD1. Looked up from germline, CDR1 is SGHNT and CDR2 is YYREEE (reference sequence). J gave up 1 base and V 1 base, and 7 bases lay outside the gene matches. The CDR3 runs 16 residues. The CDR3 protein is CASSLQGQSVNYGYTF. The CDR3 DNA reads TGTGCCAGCAGCTTGCAGGGACAGTCGGTTAACTATGGCTACACCTTC.

The chain combines TRBV7-8 with TRBJ2-2, with 11 bases lining up with TRBD2. Looked up from germline, CDR1 is SGHVS and CDR2 is FQNEAQ. The trim removed 2 bases at V and 6 bases at J, leaving 8 bases unmatched. The CDR3 spans 17 residues. CDR3 nucleotide sequence: TGTGCCAGCAGCTTAAGGATAGCGGGGGGGCCGGCCGGGGAGCTGTTTTTT. It encodes CASSLRIAGGPAGELFF.

CDR3 loop: CASSGQGKGNTGELFF. The CDR3 DNA is TGTGCCAGCAGCGGACAGGGCAAGGGGAACACCGGGGAGCTGTTTTTT. The gene calls are TRBV9 and TRBJ2-2; 7 nucleotides agree with TRBD1. The V and J ends lost 3 bases and 1 base, in that order; junction bases with no gene match: 6. The CDR3 has 16 residues. Looked up from germline, CDR1 is SGDLS and CDR2 is YYNGEE.

This clone was recorded only once. The rearrangement links TRBV10-2 to TRBJ2-1, with D hard to call. In germline, CDR1 is WSHSY, CDR2 SAAADI. The germline V and J ends were trimmed by 8 bases and 3 bases, with 14 bases remaining between them. CDR3 length: 14 residues. The CDR3 sequence is CASGTDRLYNEQFF. The CDR3 region has the DNA TGCGCCAGCGGTACCGACCGACTCTACAATGAGCAGTTCTTC.

The chain links TRBV6-5 to TRBJ2-3; D might be TRBD1 or TRBD2, each matching 5 bases. Germline V gene data show CDR1 as MNHEY and CDR2 as SVGAGI. The CDR3 totals 12 residues. V lost 4 bases and J 11 bases, leaving 13 bases between the germline ends. In nucleotides, the CDR3 is TGTGCCAGCAGTTCAACCGGGGCCATGCAGTATTTT. Its protein is CASSSTGAMQYF.

The chain joins TRBV4-1 to TRBJ2-1; the match to TRBD2 covers 7 bases. Germline values: CDR1 MGHRA, CDR2 YSYEKL. There are 15 residues in the CDR3. V lost 4 bases and J lost 5; bases outside the gene matches: 8. For the CDR3, the DNA is TGCGCCAGCAGCCGGATAGCGGGCCAGAACAATGAGCAGTTCTTC. Translation gives CASSRIAGQNNEQFF.

This chain links TRBV27 with TRBJ2-2, with D possibly being TRBD1 (6 bases). There are 13 residues in the CDR3. Germline-derived CDR1 and CDR2 are MNHEY and SMNVEV (reference sequence). V was clipped by 7 bases and J by 7 bases, with 13 bases between them. CDR3 sequence (DNA): TGTGCCAGCACTTCAGGGGTTATCGGGGAGCTGTTTTTT. This encodes CASTSGVIGELFF.

This chain connects TRBV7-8 to TRBJ1-2; TRBD1 matches 10 bases. The CDR3 consists of 14 residues. V shed 3 bases, J shed 4 bases, and the junction held 2 bases outside the gene matches. In germline, CDR1 is SGHVS, CDR2 FQNEAQ. In DNA, the CDR3 is TGTGCCAGCAGCTTCCGGGACAGGGGCTATGGCTACACCTTC. Translating gives CASSFRDRGYGYTF.

This chain joins TRBV5-1 and TRBJ1-1; D may be TRBD1 (5 bases). There are 14 residues in the CDR3. V lost 4 bases and J 1 base, leaving 11 bases between the germline ends. Germline CDR1 SGHRS, CDR2 YFSETQ. For the CDR3, the DNA is TGCGCCAGCAGCCCGGGGGGGACGAACACTGAAGCTTTCTTT. This gives the protein CASSPGGTNTEAFF.

J is TRBJ2-1 and V is TRBV27; 9 bases are a match to TRBD2. The V gene's germline CDR1 is MNHEY and CDR2 SMNVEV (reference sequence). This CDR3 is built from 17 residues. J was trimmed by 9 bases and V by 5 bases; bases with no gene match: 17. The CDR3 loop is CASSKEGLAGPEGEQFF. CDR3 coding DNA: TGTGCCAGCAGTAAGGAAGGGCTAGCGGGGCCTGAGGGTGAGCAGTTCTTC.

The rearrangement links TRBV9 to TRBJ1-2, with TRBD1 matching over 10 bases. The germline V gene has CDR1 SGDLS and CDR2 YYNGEE. V lost 4 bases, J lost 1 base, and 7 bases stayed unmatched. This CDR3 comprises 16 residues. For the CDR3, the DNA is TGTGCCAGCAGCCTCAAGGGACAGGGGCTTAACTATGGCTACACCTTC. Amino acids: CASSLKGQGLNYGYTF.

In its sample, this clone was seen once. This chain uses TRBV28 with TRBJ1-3, with D possibly matching TRBD1 (5 bases). Per germline, CDR1 MDHEN and CDR2 SYDVKM. V shed 8 bases and J shed 0 bases, with 17 bases lying between them. CDR3 length: 16 amino acids. The CDR3: CASGGEDGSSGNTIYF. The DNA for the CDR3 is TGTGCCAGCGGGGGAGAGGACGGATCCTCTGGAAACACCATATATTTT. Complete variable domain (other parts from reference TRBV28 and TRBJ1-3): DVKVTQSSRYLVKRTGEKVFLECVQDMDHENMFWYRQDPGLGLRLIYFSYDVKMKEKGDIPEGYSVSREKKERFSLILESASTNQTSMYLCASGGEDGSSGNTIYFGEGSWLTVV.